This TCR beta chain is from a study of blood T cells in healthy people across ages. A second about 7 to 11 cycle PCR used barcoded and J-beta primers. Every sample gave at least 2.5 million paired-end reads containing CDR3. Via MiXCR, TCRdb re-called the 5' RACE reads, giving one row per CDR3 protein. The sample consists of 850,000 to 1,000,000 distinct CDR3 sequences, just over 50% of them appearing once. In this sample, this clonotype turned up a few times. Its matching antigen is unknown. From germline, CDR1 is MNHEY and CDR2 SVGAGI. This CDR3 has 15 amino acids. Study-wide results and caveats: Older age coincided with a roughly linear decline in TCR beta diversity per million T cells.

Sequencing input: blood. The chain employs TRBV6-5 and TRBJ2-4; 13 bases are a match to TRBD2. The end of the DNA is better explained by TRBJ2-7, so the J call may be wrong. The clonotype comes from a woman aged 55-70 years in good health. The DNA for the CDR3 is TGTGCCAGCAGTTCACTAGCGGGAGGGCCTGGCGAGCAGTACTTC. Translation gives CASSSLAGGPGEQYF.